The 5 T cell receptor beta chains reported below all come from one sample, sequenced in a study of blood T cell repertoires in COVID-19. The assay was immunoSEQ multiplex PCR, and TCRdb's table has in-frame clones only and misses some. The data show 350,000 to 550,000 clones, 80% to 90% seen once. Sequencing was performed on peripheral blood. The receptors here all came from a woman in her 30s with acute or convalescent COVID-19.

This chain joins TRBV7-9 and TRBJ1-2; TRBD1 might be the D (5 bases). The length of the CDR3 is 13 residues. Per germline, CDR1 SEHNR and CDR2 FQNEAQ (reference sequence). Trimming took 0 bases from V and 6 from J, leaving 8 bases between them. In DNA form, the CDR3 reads TGTGCCAGCAGCTTAGCAGGGGCTGATGGCTACACCTTC. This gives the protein CASSLAGADGYTF.

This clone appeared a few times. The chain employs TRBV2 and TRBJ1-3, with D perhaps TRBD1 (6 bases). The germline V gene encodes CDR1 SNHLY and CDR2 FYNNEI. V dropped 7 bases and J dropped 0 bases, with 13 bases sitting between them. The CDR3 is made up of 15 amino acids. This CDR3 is CASNRQAISGNTIYF. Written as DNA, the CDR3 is TGTGCCAGCAACCGACAGGCCATCTCTGGAAACACCATATATTTT.

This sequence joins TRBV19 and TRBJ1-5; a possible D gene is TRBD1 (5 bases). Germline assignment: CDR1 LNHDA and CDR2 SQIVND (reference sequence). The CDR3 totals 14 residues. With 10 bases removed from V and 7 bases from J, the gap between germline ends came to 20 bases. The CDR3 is CATRWRGEGQPQHF. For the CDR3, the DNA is TGTGCCACACGCTGGAGGGGCGAAGGACAGCCCCAGCATTTT.

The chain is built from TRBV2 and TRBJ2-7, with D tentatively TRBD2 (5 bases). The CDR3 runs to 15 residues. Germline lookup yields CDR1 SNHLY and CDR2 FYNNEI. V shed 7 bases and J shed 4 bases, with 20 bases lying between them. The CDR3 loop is CASKREQGGNYEQYF. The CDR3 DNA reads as TGTGCCAGCAAACGGGAACAAGGTGGGAATTACGAGCAGTACTTC.

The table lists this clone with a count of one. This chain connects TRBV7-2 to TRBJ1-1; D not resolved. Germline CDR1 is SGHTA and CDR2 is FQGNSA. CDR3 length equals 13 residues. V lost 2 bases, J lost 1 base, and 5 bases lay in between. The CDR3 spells CASSLHKNTEAFF. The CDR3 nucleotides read TGTGCCAGCAGCTTACACAAGAACACTGAAGCTTTCTTT.